This T cell receptor beta chain was observed in a study of graft-versus-host responses after intestinal transplantation. In the study overall: Transplants given to recipients were multivisceral, liver-intestinal, or isolated intestinal. Tacrolimus plus steroids were given to all recipients for approximately three years, preceded by anti-thymocyte globulin induction. Study outcomes and limitations: Patients who carried graft-donor T cell macrochimerism also had high graft-versus-host to host-versus-graft clonal ratios in their allografts. GvH clones were identified in recipient marrow, with some first appearing in ileum or blood.

Details on this clone: Its antigen is unidentified.

The table came from immunoSEQ multiplex PCR; TCRdb's copy has only in-frame clones and leaves some out. The sample has approximately 50,000 clones, approximately 90% seen once. The J segment lost 3 bases and the V segment lost 2 bases, leaving 10 bases of the junction unmatched. This CDR3 region has 18 residues. Germline CDR1 and CDR2: SEHNR and FQNEAQ (reference sequence). The clonotype originates from a human patient who received an intestinal transplant, so some T cells may come from the graft donor. Specimen: PBMCs, collected 26 days after transplant. V and J are TRBV7-9 and TRBJ1-2, with TRBD1 matching 12 bases. The CDR3 protein is CASSLRQGTGGFDYGYTF. DNA for the CDR3: TGTGCCAGCAGCTTACGACAGGGGACAGGGGGCTTCGACTATGGCTACACCTTC.